This TCR beta chain was identified during a study of quantifying T cell responses using KT2 cells. Across the study: cDNA was made from DNase-treated RNA using alpha and beta constant primers.

The cDNA 3' end received a ligated oligonucleotide with a UMI. First-round PCR used around 4 cycles and beta primers RC1.1 and RC1.2 covering TRBC1 and TRBC2. From the UMI-ligation and nested PCR reads, TCRdb called clonotypes with MiXCR, one entry per CDR3 protein. In the table there are 25,000 to 35,000 distinct CDR3 sequences, under 7.5% of which are singletons. Known numbers of the T cell clone KT2 were added to PBMC. The CDR3 totals 15 residues. The ends were cut back, 3 bases at V and 8 bases at J, with 19 bases in the middle. This clonotype was recorded many times. Sample: PBMCs spiked with cells of the T cell clone KT2. This TCR derives from a human donor. This rearrangement joins TRBV12-3 or TRBV12-4 to TRBJ1-2; tentative D call: TRBD1 (6 bases). CDR3 DNA: TGTGCCAGCAGTTTGGAACAGGGAAGTGTTAGCGGCTACACCTTC. It specifies CASSLEQGSVSGYTF.